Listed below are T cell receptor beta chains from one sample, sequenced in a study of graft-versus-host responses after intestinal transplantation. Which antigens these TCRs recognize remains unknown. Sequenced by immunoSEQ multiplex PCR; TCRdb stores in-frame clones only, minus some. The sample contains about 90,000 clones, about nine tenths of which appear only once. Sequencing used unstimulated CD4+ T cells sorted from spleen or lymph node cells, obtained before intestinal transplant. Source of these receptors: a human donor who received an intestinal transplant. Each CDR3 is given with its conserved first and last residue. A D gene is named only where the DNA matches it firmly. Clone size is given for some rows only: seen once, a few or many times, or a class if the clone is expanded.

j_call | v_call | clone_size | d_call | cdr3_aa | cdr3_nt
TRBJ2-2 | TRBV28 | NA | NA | CASSFGPQGSLANTGELFF | TGTGCCAGCAGTTTCGGGCCTCAGGGCTCCCTAGCGAACACCGGGGAGCTGTTTTTT
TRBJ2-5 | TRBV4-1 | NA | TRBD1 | CASSQEEWGTGEETQYF | TGCGCCAGCAGCCAAGAGGAGTGGGGGACAGGGGAAGAGACCCAGTACTTC
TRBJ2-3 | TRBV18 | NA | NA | CASSPGSADTQYF | TGTGCCAGCTCACCCGGGAGTGCAGATACGCAGTATTTT
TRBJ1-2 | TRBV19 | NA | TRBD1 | CASSIVRQGTSGYTF | TGTGCCAGTAGTATAGTGAGACAGGGGACCAGTGGCTACACCTTC
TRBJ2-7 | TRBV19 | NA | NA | CASSRTAAPYEQYF | TGTGCCAGTAGTAGGACGGCGGCCCCCTACGAGCAGTACTTC
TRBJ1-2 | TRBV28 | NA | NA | CASSHPGVKGYTF | TGTGCCAGCAGCCATCCAGGGGTGAAGGGCTACACCTTC
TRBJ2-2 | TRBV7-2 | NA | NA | CASSLGGGIPGELFF | TGTGCCAGCAGCTTAGGTGGGGGGATCCCCGGGGAGCTGTTTTTT
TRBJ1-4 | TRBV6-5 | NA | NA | CASSYSRGGSNEKLFF | TGTGCCAGCAGTTACTCGCGGGGCGGGAGTAATGAAAAACTGTTTTTT
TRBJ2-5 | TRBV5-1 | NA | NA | CASSLEAWGETQYF | TGCGCCAGCAGCTTGGAGGCCTGGGGGGAGACCCAGTACTTC
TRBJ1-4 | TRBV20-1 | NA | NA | CSANNNEKLFF | TGCAGTGCTAACAATAATGAAAAACTGTTTTTT
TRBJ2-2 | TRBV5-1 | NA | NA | CASSLRGPDFTGELFF | TGCGCCAGCAGCTTAAGGGGACCCGATTTCACCGGGGAGCTGTTTTTT
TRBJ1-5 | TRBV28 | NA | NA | CASRQGGGIQPQHF | TGTGCCAGCAGACAGGGCGGGGGGATCCAGCCCCAGCATTTT
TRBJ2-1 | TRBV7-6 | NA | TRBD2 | CASKGLAARDEQFF | TGTGCCAGCAAAGGACTAGCGGCAAGGGATGAGCAGTTCTTC
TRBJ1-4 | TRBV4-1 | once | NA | CASSQDLRQGGEKLFF | TGCGCCAGCAGCCAAGATCTCCGCCAGGGCGGCGAAAAACTGTTTTTT
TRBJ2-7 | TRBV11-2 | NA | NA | CASSLGRAYEQYF | TGTGCCAGCAGCTTAGGGCGGGCATACGAGCAGTACTTC
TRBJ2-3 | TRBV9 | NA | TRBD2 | CASSVGVLAGGRTDTQYF | TGTGCCAGCAGCGTAGGAGTCCTAGCGGGAGGTCGCACAGATACGCAGTATTTT